This TCR beta chain stems from a study of CD8 T cells in Susac syndrome. Reverse transcription of roughly 0.5 to 1 ug RNA used random hexamers. MiXCR was run by TCRdb on the immunoSEQ multiplex PCR reads, yielding one entry per CDR3 protein. The table has under 550,000 distinct CDR3 sequences, approximately 85% seen once. CDR1 is LNHDA, CDR2 SQIVND, per germline (reference sequence). V shed 6 bases and J shed 2 bases, with 17 bases lying between them. The CDR3 runs 15 residues. This receptor was obtained from a human donor with multiple sclerosis. Sequencing was carried out using CD8+ T cells from PBMCs. V gene TRBV19 combines with J gene TRBJ2-7; possible D gene TRBD2, 6 bases. CDR3 sequence (DNA): TGTGCCAGTAGGAGGGACTCCCAACTCACCTACGAGCAGTACTTC. Protein product: CASRRDSQLTYEQYF.